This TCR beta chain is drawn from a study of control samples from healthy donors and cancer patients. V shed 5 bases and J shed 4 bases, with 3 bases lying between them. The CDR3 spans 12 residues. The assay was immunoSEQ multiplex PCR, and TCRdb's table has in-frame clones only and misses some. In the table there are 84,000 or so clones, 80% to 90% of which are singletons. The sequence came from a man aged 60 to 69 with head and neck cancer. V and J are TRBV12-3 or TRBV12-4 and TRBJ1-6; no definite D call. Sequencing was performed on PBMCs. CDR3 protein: CASSTYNSPLHF. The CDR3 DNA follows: TGTGCCAGCAGTACTTATAATTCACCCCTCCACTTT.